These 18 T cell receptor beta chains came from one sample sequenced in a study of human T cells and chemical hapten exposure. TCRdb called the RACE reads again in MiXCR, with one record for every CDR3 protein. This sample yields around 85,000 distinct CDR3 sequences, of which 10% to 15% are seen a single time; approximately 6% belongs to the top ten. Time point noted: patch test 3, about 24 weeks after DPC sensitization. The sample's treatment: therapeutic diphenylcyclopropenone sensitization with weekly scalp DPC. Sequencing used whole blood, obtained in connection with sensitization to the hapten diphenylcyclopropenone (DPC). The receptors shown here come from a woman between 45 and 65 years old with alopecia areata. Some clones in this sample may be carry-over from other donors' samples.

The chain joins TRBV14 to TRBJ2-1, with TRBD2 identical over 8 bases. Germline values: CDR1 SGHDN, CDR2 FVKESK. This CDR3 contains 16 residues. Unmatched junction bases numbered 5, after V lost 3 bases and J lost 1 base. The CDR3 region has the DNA TGTGCCAGCAGCCACCGGAGCGGGAGTTCCTACAATGAGCAGTTCTTC. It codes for CASSHRSGSSYNEQFF.

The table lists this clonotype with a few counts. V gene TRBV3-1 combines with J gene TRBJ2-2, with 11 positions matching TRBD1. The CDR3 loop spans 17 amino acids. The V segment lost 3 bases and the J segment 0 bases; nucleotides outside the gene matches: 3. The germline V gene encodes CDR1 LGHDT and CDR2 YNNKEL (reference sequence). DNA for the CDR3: TGTGCCAGCAGCCAGTGGGGACAGGGGGCGAACACCGGGGAGCTGTTTTTT. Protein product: CASSQWGQGANTGELFF.

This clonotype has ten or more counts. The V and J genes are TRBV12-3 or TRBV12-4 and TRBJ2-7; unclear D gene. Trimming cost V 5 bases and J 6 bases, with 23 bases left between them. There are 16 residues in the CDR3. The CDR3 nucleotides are TGTGCCAGCAGTCCGATATGGAGACCCAGTCCCCCCGAGCAGTACTTC. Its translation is CASSPIWRPSPPEQYF.

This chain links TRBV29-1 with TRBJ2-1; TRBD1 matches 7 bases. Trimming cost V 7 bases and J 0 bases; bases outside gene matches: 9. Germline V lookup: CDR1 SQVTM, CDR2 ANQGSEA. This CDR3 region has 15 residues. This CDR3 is CSGSMTGISYNEQFF. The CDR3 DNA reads TGCAGCGGAAGTATGACAGGGATCTCCTACAATGAGCAGTTCTTC.

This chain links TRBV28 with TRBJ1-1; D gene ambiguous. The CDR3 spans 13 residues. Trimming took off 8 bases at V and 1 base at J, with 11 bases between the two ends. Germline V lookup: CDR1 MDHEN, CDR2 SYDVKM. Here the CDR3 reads CASGVRSNTEAFF. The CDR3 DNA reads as TGTGCCAGCGGGGTCAGGTCGAACACTGAAGCTTTCTTT.

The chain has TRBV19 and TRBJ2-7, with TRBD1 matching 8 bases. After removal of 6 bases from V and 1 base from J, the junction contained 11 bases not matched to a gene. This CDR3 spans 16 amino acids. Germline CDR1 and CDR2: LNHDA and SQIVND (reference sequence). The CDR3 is CASSHTRTGRSYEQYF. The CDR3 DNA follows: TGTGCCAGTAGCCATACAAGGACAGGGAGGTCCTACGAGCAGTACTTC.

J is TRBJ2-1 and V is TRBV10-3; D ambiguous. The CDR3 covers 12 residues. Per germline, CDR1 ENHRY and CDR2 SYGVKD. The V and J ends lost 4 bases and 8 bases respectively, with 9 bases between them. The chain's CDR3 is CAISGGSYEQFF. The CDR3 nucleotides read TGTGCCATCAGTGGCGGTAGCTATGAGCAGTTCTTC.

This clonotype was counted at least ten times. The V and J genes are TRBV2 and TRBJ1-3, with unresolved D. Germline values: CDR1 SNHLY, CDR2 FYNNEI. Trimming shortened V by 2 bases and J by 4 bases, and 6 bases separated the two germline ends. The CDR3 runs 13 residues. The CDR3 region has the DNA TGTGCCAGCAGTGAATTTTGGGGAAACACCATATATTTT. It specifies CASSEFWGNTIYF.

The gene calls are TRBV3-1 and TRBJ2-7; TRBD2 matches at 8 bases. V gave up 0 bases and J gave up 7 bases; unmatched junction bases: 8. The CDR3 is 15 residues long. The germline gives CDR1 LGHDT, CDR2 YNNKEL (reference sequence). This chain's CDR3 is CASSQDPAGAREQYF. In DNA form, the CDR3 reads TGTGCCAGCAGCCAAGACCCAGCGGGAGCGAGGGAGCAGTACTTC.

The CDR3 sequence is CASSQTGIGANVLTF. DNA for the CDR3: TGTGCCAGCAGTCAGACTGGGATTGGGGCCAACGTCCTGACTTTC. The chain combines TRBV6-5 with TRBJ2-6, with D uncertain. V was trimmed by 5 bases and J by 3 bases, leaving 11 bases between them. This CDR3 is built from 15 residues. The V gene's germline CDR1 is MNHEY and CDR2 SVGAGI.

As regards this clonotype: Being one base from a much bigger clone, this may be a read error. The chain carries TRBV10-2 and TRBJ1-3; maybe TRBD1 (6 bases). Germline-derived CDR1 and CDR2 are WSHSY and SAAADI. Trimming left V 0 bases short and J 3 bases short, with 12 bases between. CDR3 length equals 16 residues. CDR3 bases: TGCGCCAGCAGTGAGTCGACAGGTTTAGTTGGAAACACCATATATTTT. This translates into CASSESTGLVGNTIYF.

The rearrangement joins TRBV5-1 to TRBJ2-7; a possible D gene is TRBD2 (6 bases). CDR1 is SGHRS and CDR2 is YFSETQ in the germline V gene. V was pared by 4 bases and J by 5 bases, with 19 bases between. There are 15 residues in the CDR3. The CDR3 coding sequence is TGCGCCAGCAGCCAACAAAATCTAGCGACCGACGAGCAGTACTTC. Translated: CASSQQNLATDEQYF.

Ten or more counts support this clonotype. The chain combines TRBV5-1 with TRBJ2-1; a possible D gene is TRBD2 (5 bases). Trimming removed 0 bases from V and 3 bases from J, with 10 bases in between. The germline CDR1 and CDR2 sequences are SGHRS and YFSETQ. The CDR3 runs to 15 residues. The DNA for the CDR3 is TGCGCCAGCAGCTTGGCTACTAGACGCTACAATGAGCAGTTCTTC. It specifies CASSLATRRYNEQFF. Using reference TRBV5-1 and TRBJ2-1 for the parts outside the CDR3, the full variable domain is KAGVTQTPRYLIKTRGQQVTLSCSPISGHRSVSWYQQTPGQGLQFLFEYFSETQRNKGNFPGRFSGRQFSNSRSEMNVSTLELGDSALYLCASSLATRRYNEQFFGPGTRLTVL.

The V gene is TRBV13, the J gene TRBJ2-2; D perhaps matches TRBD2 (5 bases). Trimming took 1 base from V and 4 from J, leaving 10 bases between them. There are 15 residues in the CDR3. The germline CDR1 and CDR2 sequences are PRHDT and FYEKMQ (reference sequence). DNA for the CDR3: TGTGCCAGCAGCTTAGCCCAGCGGAGCACCGGGGAGCTGTTTTTT. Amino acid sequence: CASSLAQRSTGELFF.

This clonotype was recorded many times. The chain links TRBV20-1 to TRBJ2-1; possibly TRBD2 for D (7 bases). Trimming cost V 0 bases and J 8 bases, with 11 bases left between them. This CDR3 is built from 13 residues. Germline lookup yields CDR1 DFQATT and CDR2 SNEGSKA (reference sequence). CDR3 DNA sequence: TGCAGTGCTAGAGATCCGCGGGGGCATGAGCAGTTCTTC. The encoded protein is CSARDPRGHEQFF.

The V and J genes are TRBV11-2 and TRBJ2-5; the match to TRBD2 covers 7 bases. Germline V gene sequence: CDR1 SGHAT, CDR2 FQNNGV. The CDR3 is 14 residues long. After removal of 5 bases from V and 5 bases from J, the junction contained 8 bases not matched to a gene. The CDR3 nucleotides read TGTGCCAGCAGCCCTACAGCGGGACGGGAGACCCAGTACTTC. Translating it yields CASSPTAGRETQYF.

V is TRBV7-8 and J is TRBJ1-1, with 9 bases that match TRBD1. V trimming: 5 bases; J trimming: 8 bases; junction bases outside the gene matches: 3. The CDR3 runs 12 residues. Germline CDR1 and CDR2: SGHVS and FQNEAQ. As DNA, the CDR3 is TGTGCCAGCAGCGTAGACAGGGGGGAAGCTTTCTTT. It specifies CASSVDRGEAFF.

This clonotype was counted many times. CDR3 residues: CASSLFRGRADEQYF. CDR3 sequence (DNA): TGTGCCAGCAGTTTGTTCCGCGGGAGGGCCGACGAGCAGTACTTC. The chain links TRBV12-3 or TRBV12-4 to TRBJ2-7; 9 bases are shared with TRBD2. CDR3 size: 15 residues. The V and J ends lost 3 bases and 5 bases, in that order; junction bases with no gene match: 8.